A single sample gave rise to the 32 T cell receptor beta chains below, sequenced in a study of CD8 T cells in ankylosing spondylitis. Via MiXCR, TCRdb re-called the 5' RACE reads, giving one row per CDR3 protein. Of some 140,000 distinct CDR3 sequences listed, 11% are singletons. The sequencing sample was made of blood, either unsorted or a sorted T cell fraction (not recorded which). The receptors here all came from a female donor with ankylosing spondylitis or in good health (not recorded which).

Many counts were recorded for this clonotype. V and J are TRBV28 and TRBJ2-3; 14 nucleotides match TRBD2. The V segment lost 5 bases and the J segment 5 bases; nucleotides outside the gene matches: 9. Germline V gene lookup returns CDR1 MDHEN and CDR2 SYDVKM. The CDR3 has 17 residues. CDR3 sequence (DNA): TGTGCCAGCAGTCTACCGGGACTAGCGGGGGACCTAGATACGCAGTATTTT. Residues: CASSLPGLAGDLDTQYF.

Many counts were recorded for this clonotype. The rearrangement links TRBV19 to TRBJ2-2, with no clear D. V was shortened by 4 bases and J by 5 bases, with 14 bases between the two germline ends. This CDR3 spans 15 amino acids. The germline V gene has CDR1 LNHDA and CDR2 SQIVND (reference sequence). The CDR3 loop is CASSTHTRTTGELFF. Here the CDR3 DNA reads TGTGCCAGTAGTACCCACACTCGTACGACCGGGGAGCTGTTTTTT.

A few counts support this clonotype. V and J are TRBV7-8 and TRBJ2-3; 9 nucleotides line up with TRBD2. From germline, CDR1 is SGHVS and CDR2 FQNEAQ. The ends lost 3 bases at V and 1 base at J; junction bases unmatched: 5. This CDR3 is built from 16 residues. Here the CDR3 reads CASSFGSSGGTDTQYF. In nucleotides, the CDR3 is TGTGCCAGCAGCTTCGGGTCTAGCGGGGGCACAGATACGCAGTATTTT.

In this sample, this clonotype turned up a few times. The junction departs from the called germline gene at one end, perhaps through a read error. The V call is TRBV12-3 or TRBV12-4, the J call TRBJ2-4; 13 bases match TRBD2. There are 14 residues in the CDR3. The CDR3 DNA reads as TGTGCCAGCAGAGGACTAGCGGGAGTCGGCATTGAGTACTTC. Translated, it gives CASRGLAGVGIEYF.

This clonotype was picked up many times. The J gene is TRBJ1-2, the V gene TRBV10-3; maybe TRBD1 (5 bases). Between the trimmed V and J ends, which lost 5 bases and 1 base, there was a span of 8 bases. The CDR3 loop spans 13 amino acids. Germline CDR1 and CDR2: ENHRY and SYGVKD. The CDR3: CAISPQGNYGYTF. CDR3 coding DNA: TGTGCCATCAGTCCGCAGGGTAACTATGGCTACACCTTC.

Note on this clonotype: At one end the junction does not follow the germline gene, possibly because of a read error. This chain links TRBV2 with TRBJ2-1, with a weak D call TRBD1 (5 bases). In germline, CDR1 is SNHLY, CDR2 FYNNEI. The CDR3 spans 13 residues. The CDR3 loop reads CASSEGADSEQLF. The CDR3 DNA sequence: TGTGCCAGCAGTGAAGGGGCAGACAGTGAGCAGCTCTTC.

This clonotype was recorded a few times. The CDR3 DNA is TGTGCCAGTAGTGATACGGACAGGGGGAGTTTCGAGCAGTACTTC. Its translation is CASSDTDRGSFEQYF. V usage is TRBV19 and J usage is TRBJ2-7; 10 bases agree with TRBD1. The V gene end was trimmed by 5 bases and the J gene end by 6 bases; junction bases not matched to a gene: 10. CDR3 length equals 15 residues. The germline gives CDR1 LNHDA, CDR2 SQIVND (reference sequence).

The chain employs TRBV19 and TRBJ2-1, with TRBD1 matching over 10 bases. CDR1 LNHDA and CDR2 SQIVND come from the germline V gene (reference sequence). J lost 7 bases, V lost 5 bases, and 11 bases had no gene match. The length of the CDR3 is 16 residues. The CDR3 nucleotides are TGTGCCAGTAGTCGTCTTACGCAGGACAGGGGGAATGAGCAGTTCTTC. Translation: CASSRLTQDRGNEQFF.

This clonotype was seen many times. This CDR3 is CASSLLGQNEKLFF. The CDR3 bases are TGTGCCAGCTCCCTACTAGGACAGAATGAAAAACTGTTTTTT. The V call is TRBV18, the J call TRBJ1-4; tentatively, D is TRBD1 (6 bases). This CDR3 is 14 amino acids long. CDR1 KGHSH and CDR2 LQKENI come from the germline V gene. Trimming cost V 6 bases and J 5 bases, with 13 bases left between them.

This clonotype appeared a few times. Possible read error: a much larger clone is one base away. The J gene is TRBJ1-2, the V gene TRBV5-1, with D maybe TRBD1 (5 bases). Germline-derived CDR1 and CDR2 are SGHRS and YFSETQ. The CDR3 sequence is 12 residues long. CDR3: CASSLDRSGYPF. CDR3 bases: TGCGCCAGCAGCTTGGACAGGAGTGGCTACCCCTTC.

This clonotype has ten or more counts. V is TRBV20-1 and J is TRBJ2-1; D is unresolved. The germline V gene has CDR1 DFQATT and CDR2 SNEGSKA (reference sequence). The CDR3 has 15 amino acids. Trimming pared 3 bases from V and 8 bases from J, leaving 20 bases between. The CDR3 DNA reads TGCAGTGCTAGTGCCCTATGGGCCCCCAGAGATGAGCAGTTCTTC. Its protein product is CSASALWAPRDEQFF.

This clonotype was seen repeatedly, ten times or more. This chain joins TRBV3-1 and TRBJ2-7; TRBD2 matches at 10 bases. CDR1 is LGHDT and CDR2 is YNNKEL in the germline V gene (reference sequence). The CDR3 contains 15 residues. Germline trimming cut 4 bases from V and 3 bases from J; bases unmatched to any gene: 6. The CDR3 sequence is CASSLGLAVVYEQYF. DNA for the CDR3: TGTGCCAGCAGCCTCGGACTAGCGGTCGTCTACGAGCAGTACTTC.

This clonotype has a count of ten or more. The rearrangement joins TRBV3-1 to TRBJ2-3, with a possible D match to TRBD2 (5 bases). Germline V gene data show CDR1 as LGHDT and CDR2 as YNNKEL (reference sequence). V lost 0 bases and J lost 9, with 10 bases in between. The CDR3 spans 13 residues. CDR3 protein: CASSQDLRGTQYF. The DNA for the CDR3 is TGTGCCAGCAGCCAAGATCTTCGCGGGACGCAGTATTTT.

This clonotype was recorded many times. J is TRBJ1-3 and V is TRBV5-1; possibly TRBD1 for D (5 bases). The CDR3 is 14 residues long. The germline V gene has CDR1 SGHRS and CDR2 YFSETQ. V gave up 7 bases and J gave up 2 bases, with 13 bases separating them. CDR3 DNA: TGCGCCAGCGGGAGAGGGGAGGCTGGAAACACCATATATTTT. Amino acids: CASGRGEAGNTIYF.

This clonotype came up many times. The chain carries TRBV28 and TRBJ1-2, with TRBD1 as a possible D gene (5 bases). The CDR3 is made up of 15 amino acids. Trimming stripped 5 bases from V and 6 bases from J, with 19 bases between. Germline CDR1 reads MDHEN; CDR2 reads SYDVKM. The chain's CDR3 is CASSGDSVSIDGYTF. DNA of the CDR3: TGTGCCAGCAGTGGGGACTCTGTCTCAATTGATGGCTACACCTTC.

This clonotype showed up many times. CDR3 nucleotides: TGCAGTGCTAGAGATGCGGGAGCGGGGGTAGATACGCAGTATTTT. Translation gives CSARDAGAGVDTQYF. V is TRBV20-1 and J is TRBJ2-3; 8 nucleotides align to TRBD2. The CDR3 sequence is 15 residues long. V was clipped by 0 bases and J by 5 bases; unmatched bases: 7. CDR1 DFQATT and CDR2 SNEGSKA come from the germline V gene (reference sequence).

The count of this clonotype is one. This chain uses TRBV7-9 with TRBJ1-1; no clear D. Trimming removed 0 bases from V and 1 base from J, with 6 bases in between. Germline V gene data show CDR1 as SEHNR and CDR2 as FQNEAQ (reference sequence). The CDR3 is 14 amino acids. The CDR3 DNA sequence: TGTGCCAGCAGCTTAGCGCGAGCGAACACTGAAGCTTTCTTT. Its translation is CASSLARANTEAFF. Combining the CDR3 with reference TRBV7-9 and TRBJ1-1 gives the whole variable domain DTGVSQNPRHKITKRGQNVTFRCDPISEHNRLYWYRQTLGQGPEFLTYFQNEAQLEKSRLLSDRFSAERPKGSFSTLEIQRTEQGDSAMYLCASSLARANTEAFFGQGTRLTVV.

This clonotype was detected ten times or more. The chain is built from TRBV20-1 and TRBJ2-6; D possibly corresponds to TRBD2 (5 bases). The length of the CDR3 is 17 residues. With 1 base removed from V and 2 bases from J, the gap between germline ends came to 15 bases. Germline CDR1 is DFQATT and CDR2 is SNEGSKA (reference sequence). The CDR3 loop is CSARGLGGTTGANVLTF. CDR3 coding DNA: TGCAGTGCTAGAGGTCTTGGAGGAACTACTGGGGCCAACGTCCTGACTTTC.

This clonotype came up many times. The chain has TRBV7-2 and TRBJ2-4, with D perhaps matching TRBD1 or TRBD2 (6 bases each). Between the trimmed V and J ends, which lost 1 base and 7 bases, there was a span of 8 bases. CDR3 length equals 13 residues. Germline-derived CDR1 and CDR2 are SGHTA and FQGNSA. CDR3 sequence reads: CASSLVGGNIQYF. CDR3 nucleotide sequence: TGTGCCAGCAGCTTAGTAGGGGGGAACATTCAGTACTTC.

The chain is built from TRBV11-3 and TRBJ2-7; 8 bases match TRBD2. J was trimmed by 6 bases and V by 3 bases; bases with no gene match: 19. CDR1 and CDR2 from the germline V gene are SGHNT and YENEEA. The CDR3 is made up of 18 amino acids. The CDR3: CASSFAFRTSLEGCEQYF. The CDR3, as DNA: TGTGCCAGCAGCTTTGCGTTTAGGACTAGCCTAGAGGGCTGCGAGCAGTACTTC.

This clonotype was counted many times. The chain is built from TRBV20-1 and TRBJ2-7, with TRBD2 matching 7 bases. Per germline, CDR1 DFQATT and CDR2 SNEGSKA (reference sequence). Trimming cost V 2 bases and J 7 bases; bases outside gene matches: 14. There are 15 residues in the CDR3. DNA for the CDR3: TGCAGTGCTAGATCGGGGCGGGAGATTGTGGAGGAGCAGTACTTC. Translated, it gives CSARSGREIVEEQYF.

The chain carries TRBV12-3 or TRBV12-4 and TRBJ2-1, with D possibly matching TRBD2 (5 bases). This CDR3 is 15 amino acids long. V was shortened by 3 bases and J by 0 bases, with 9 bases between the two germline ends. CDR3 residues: CASSLWESSYNEQFF. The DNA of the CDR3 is TGTGCCAGCAGTTTGTGGGAGAGCTCCTACAATGAGCAGTTCTTC.

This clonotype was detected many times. The CDR3 DNA reads as TGTGCCAGCAGCCACCCCGGGACTAGCGTCACCGGGGAGCTGTTTTTT. Its translation: CASSHPGTSVTGELFF. The chain uses TRBV3-1 and TRBJ2-2; TRBD2 agrees at 10 bases. CDR1 is LGHDT, CDR2 YNNKEL, per germline (reference sequence). The CDR3 has 16 amino acids. The trim removed 3 bases at V and 4 bases at J, leaving 5 bases unmatched. The full variable domain, completed using reference TRBV3-1 and TRBJ2-2, is DTAVSQTPKYLVTQMGNDKSIKCEQNLGHDTMYWYKQDSKKFLKIMFSYNNKELIINETVPNRFSPKSPDKAHLNLHINSLELGDSAVYFCASSHPGTSVTGELFFGEGSRLTVL.

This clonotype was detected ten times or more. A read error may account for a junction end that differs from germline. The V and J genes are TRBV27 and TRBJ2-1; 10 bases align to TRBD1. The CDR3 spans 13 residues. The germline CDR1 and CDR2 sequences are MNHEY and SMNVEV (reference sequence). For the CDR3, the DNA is TGTGCCAGCAGTTTAACGGGACAGGGGTCCATCAACTTC. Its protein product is CASSLTGQGSINF.

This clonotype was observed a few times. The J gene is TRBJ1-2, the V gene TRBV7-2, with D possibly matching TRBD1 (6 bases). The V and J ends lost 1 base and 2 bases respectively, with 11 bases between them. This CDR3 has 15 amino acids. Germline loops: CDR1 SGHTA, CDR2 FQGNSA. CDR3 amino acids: CASSLGGTTNYGYTF. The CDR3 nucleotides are TGTGCCAGCAGCTTAGGCGGGACAACAAACTATGGCTACACCTTC.

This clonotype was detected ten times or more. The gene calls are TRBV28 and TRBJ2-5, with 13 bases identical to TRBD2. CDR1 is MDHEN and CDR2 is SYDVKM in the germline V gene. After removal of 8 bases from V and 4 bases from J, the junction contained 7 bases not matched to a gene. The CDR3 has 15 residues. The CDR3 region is CASGRTSGRGETQYF. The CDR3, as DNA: TGTGCCAGCGGACGGACTAGCGGGAGAGGAGAGACCCAGTACTTC.

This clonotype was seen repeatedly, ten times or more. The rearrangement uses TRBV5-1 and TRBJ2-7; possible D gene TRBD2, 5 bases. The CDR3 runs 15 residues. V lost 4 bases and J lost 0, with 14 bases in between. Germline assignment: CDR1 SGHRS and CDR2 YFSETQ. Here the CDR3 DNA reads TGCGCCAGCAGCGCCAACGGGGATAACTCCTACGAGCAGTACTTC. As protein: CASSANGDNSYEQYF.

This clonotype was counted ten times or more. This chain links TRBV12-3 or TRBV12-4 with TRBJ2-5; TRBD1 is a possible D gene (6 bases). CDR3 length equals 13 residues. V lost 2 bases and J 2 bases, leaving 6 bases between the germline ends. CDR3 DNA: TGTGCCAGCAGTTTAAGGGGGCAAGAGACCCAGTACTTC. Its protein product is CASSLRGQETQYF.

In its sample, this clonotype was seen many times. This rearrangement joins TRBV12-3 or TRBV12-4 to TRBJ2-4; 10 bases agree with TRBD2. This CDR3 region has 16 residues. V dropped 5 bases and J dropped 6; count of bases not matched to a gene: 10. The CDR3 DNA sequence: TGTGCCAGCAGTCCCTCGACTAGCGGGTCCCGAAACATTCAGTACTTC. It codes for CASSPSTSGSRNIQYF.

The DNA of the CDR3 is TGTGCCAGTATGGTGAAGTACGGGGAGCTGTTTTTT. This gives the protein CASMVKYGELFF. V gene TRBV19 combines with J gene TRBJ2-2; D ambiguous. The CDR3 loop spans 12 amino acids. Trimming stripped 7 bases from V and 7 bases from J, with 10 bases between. Germline-derived CDR1 and CDR2 are LNHDA and SQIVND (reference sequence).

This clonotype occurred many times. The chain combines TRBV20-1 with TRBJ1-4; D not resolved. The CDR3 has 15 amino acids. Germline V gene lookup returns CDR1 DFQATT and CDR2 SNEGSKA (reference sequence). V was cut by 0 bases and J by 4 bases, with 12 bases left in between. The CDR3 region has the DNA TGCAGTGCTAGAGATGAGGTCAGAGATAATGAAAAACTGTTTTTT. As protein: CSARDEVRDNEKLFF.

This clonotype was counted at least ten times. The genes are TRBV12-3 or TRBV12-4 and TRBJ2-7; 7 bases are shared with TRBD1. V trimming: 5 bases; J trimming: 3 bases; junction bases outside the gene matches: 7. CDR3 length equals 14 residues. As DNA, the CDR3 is TGTGCCAGCAGTCTCAGGACAGGAAGCTACGAGCAGTACTTC. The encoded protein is CASSLRTGSYEQYF.